Sequencing of this TCR beta chain was carried out in a study of blood T cell repertoires in COVID-19. For the study at large: COVID-19 samples collected from the United States, Italy and Spain covered acute and convalescent phases.

CDR1 is MGHRA, CDR2 YSYEKL, per germline. V shed 4 bases and J 6 bases; nucleotides not matched to a gene: 5. The length of the CDR3 is 16 residues. Ages ranged from about 18 to 90 years, with residence in 24 US areas. Study processing details: Amplifying reference gene primers gave estimates of nucleated cell counts. Assay: immunoSEQ multiplex PCR; the TCRdb copy retains only in-frame clones and omits some. From that table come the V and J calls and clone size; the DNA was used to work out D and trimming. Of about 430,000 clones in the sample, around 87% are singletons; the top ten hold approximately 1%.

The chain employs TRBV4-1 and TRBJ1-6; 11 nucleotides line up with TRBD1. Input material: PBMCs or T cells enriched from blood (not recorded which). The clonotype originates from a woman in her 30s with acute COVID-19. DNA of the CDR3: TGCGCCAGCAGCCTAGAAGGGACAGGGGGTAATTCACCCCTCCACTTT. As protein: CASSLEGTGGNSPLHF.